Listed below are T cell receptor beta chains from one sample, sequenced in a study of OX40 agonist ivuxolimab in advanced cancers. Measured with immunoSEQ multiplex PCR; TCRdb has only the in-frame clones, and not every one. The data show tens of thousands of clones, about 94% seen once. Specimen: CD4+ or CD8+ T cells sorted from blood, collected in a trial of the OX40 agonist ivuxolimab. All receptors derive from an adult with an advanced solid tumor such as melanoma, head and neck, liver or kidney cancer. Each CDR3 is given without its conserved first and last residue. Each record gives: clone size, V gene, CDR3 length, CDR3 protein. The listing skips clone size in some rows; elsewhere it reads once, few, many or a size class.

clone size: -; V gene: TRBV9; CDR3 length: 12; CDR3 protein: ASSGQGGTDTQY
clone size: -; V gene: TRBV4-3; CDR3 length: 17; CDR3 protein: ASSPRASGTGSSYNEQF
clone size: -; V gene: TRBV27; CDR3 length: 12; CDR3 protein: ASSHSGGYNEQF
clone size: -; V gene: TRBV19; CDR3 length: 14; CDR3 protein: ASSANRGPNTGELF
clone size: -; V gene: TRBV18; CDR3 length: 11; CDR3 protein: ASSPQDSYEQY
clone size: -; V gene: TRBV29-1; CDR3 length: 10; CDR3 protein: SVTTQGNEQF
clone size: -; V gene: TRBV4-2; CDR3 length: 14; CDR3 protein: ASSQDRGTSSYEQY
clone size: -; V gene: TRBV13; CDR3 length: 10; CDR3 protein: ASSLDGSEQY
clone size: -; V gene: TRBV28; CDR3 length: 11; CDR3 protein: ASSSREGPEQF
clone size: -; V gene: TRBV28; CDR3 length: 16; CDR3 protein: ASSPQREYIQVIDTQY
clone size: -; V gene: TRBV14; CDR3 length: 16; CDR3 protein: ASSRGTLATGPNTEAF
clone size: -; V gene: TRBV23-1; CDR3 length: 13; CDR3 protein: ASSQLGQGLHEQY
clone size: once; V gene: TRBV6-1; CDR3 length: 13; CDR3 protein: ASSSGTSKELYQY
clone size: -; V gene: TRBV5-5; CDR3 length: 9; CDR3 protein: ASSTQKEQY
clone size: -; V gene: TRBV13; CDR3 length: 15; CDR3 protein: ASSLGTGGVGNQPQH
clone size: -; V gene: TRBV10-3; CDR3 length: 11; CDR3 protein: AITSRAKNIQY
clone size: -; V gene: TRBV2; CDR3 length: 14; CDR3 protein: ASSGFLGDRSTEAF
clone size: -; V gene: TRBV6-5; CDR3 length: 11; CDR3 protein: ASSYSQGWEQY
clone size: -; V gene: TRBV28; CDR3 length: 15; CDR3 protein: ASSFLASGRSGETQY
clone size: -; V gene: TRBV28; CDR3 length: 13; CDR3 protein: ASSWGTANTDTQY
clone size: -; V gene: TRBV18; CDR3 length: 12; CDR3 protein: ASSPGTFNEKLF
clone size: -; V gene: TRBV9; CDR3 length: 14; CDR3 protein: ASSVVGGEGTDTQY
clone size: -; V gene: TRBV27; CDR3 length: 12; CDR3 protein: ASSSGLGSYEQY
clone size: -; V gene: TRBV7-2; CDR3 length: 15; CDR3 protein: ASSPHLRDTSTGELF
clone size: -; V gene: TRBV6-5; CDR3 length: 14; CDR3 protein: ASSSRLAVSTDTQY
clone size: -; V gene: TRBV19; CDR3 length: 11; CDR3 protein: ASSAGVSYEQY
clone size: -; V gene: TRBV5-6; CDR3 length: 12; CDR3 protein: ASSLEGARQPQH
clone size: -; V gene: TRBV11-2; CDR3 length: 14; CDR3 protein: ASSLAGTLMYNEQF
clone size: -; V gene: TRBV5-8; CDR3 length: 12; CDR3 protein: ASSPGQGMDGYT
clone size: -; V gene: TRBV13; CDR3 length: 12; CDR3 protein: ASSLGRTSQPQH
clone size: -; V gene: TRBV5-8; CDR3 length: 11; CDR3 protein: ASRPQGRSEQY
clone size: -; V gene: TRBV4-3; CDR3 length: 13; CDR3 protein: ASSQGGGTTDTQY
clone size: few; V gene: TRBV7-6; CDR3 length: 12; CDR3 protein: ASSYGTGRYEQY
clone size: -; V gene: TRBV5-4; CDR3 length: 12; CDR3 protein: ASSFSPMNTEAF
clone size: -; V gene: TRBV28; CDR3 length: 11; CDR3 protein: ASSGQGGSPLH
clone size: -; V gene: TRBV2; CDR3 length: 11; CDR3 protein: ASSGGGSNEQF
clone size: -; V gene: TRBV6-5; CDR3 length: 13; CDR3 protein: ASRGGSGGSYEQY
clone size: -; V gene: TRBV11-3; CDR3 length: 12; CDR3 protein: ASSSTPLNTEAF
clone size: -; V gene: TRBV9; CDR3 length: 13; CDR3 protein: ASSAGTSGIYEQY
clone size: -; V gene: TRBV14; CDR3 length: 12; CDR3 protein: ASSGPKGHQPQH
clone size: -; V gene: TRBV6-5; CDR3 length: 12; CDR3 protein: ASSFARNSYEQY
clone size: -; V gene: TRBV7-6; CDR3 length: 11; CDR3 protein: ASSFRRTYEQY
clone size: -; V gene: TRBV13; CDR3 length: 12; CDR3 protein: ASSLGRNSYEQY
clone size: -; V gene: TRBV27; CDR3 length: 15; CDR3 protein: ASSTRTSGSGYNEQF
clone size: -; V gene: TRBV7-2; CDR3 length: 13; CDR3 protein: ASSLKRGTNEKLF
clone size: -; V gene: TRBV11-1; CDR3 length: 16; CDR3 protein: ASSLATGRAFRSYEQY
clone size: -; V gene: TRBV4-1; CDR3 length: 14; CDR3 protein: ASSQRTGHSYNEQF
clone size: -; V gene: TRBV27; CDR3 length: 13; CDR3 protein: ASSGKLTGTDGYT
clone size: -; V gene: TRBV9; CDR3 length: 10; CDR3 protein: ASSPGHNEQF
clone size: few; V gene: TRBV2; CDR3 length: 11; CDR3 protein: ASRMESNQPQH